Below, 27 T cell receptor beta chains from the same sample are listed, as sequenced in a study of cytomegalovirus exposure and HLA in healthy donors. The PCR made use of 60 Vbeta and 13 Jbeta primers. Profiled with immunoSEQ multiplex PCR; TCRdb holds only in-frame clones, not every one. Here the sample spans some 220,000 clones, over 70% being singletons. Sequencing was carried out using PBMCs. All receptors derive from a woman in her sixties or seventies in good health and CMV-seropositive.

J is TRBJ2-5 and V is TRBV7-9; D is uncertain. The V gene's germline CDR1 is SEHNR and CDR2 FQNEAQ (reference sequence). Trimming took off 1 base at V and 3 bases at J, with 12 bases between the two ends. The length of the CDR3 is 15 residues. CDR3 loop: CASSLVPGQEETQYF. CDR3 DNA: TGTGCCAGCAGCTTAGTTCCCGGCCAGGAAGAGACCCAGTACTTC.

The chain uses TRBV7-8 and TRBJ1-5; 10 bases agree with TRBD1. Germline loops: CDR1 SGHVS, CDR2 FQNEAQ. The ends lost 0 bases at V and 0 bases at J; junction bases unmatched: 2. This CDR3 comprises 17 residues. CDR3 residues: CASSLAGQGYSNQPQHF. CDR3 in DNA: TGTGCCAGCAGCTTAGCGGGACAGGGGTATAGCAATCAGCCCCAGCATTTT.

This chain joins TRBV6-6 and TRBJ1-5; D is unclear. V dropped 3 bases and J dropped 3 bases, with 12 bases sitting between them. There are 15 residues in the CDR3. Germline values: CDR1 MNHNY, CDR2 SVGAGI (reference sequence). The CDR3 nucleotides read TGTGCCAGCAGTTATTATGGGCAGTTCAATCAGCCCCAGCATTTT. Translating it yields CASSYYGQFNQPQHF.

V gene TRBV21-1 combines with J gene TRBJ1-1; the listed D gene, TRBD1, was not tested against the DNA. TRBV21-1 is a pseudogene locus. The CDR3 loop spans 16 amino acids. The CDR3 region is CASSTSRTGYGTEAFF. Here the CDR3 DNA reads TGTGCCAGCAGCACCTCCCGGACAGGGTATGGCACTGAAGCTTTCTTT.

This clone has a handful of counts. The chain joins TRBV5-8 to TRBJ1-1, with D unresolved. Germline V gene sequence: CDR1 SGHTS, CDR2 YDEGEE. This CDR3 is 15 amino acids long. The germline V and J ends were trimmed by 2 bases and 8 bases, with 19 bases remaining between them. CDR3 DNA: TGTGCCAGCAGCTTAAGTCCTGGTCTGAGCACGGAAGCTTTCTTT. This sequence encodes CASSLSPGLSTEAFF.

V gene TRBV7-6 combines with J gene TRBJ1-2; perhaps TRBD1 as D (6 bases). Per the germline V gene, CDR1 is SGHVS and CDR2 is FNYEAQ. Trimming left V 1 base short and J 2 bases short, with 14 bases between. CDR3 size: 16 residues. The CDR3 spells CASSLGQGQQNYGYTF. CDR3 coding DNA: TGTGCCAGCAGCTTAGGGCAGGGGCAACAAAACTATGGCTACACCTTC.

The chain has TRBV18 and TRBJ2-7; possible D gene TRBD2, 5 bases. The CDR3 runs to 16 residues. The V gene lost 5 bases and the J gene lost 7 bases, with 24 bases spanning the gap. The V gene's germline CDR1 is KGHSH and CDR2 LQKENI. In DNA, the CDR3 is TGTGCCAGCTCAGACCAAAGGGTGCGGGCCGATGGGGAGCAGTACTTC. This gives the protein CASSDQRVRADGEQYF.

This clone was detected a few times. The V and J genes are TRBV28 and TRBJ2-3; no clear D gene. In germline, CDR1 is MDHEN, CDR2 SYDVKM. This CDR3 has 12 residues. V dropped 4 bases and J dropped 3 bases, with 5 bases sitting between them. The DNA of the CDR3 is TGTGCCAGCAGTTCCGGGACAGATACGCAGTATTTT. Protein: CASSSGTDTQYF.

The CDR3 region has the DNA TGTGCCAGCACCATGACTAGCGGGAGGGCCGGGGAGCTGTTTTTT. Amino acid sequence: CASTMTSGRAGELFF. The chain links TRBV6-6 to TRBJ2-2, with 14 bases fitting TRBD2. CDR3 length: 15 amino acids. Germline CDR1 reads MNHNY; CDR2 reads SVGAGI (reference sequence). J gave up 6 bases and V 7 bases, and 4 bases lay outside the gene matches.

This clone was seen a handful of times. As DNA, the CDR3 is TGTGCCAGCAGCTTCCGACAGGGAGGGAACACCGGGGAGCTGTTTTTT. Its protein product is CASSFRQGGNTGELFF. The V call is TRBV5-4, the J call TRBJ2-2, with TRBD1 as a possible D gene (7 bases). V was shortened by 2 bases and J by 1 base, with 12 bases between the two germline ends. Germline-derived CDR1 and CDR2 are SGHNT and YYREEE (reference sequence). The CDR3 has 16 residues. Complete variable domain (other parts from reference TRBV5-4 and TRBJ2-2): ETGVTQSPTHLIKTRGQQVTLRCSSQSGHNTVSWYQQALGQGPQFIFQYYREEENGRGNFPPRFSGLQFPNYSSELNVNALELDDSALYLCASSFRQGGNTGELFFGEGSRLTVL.

The DNA of the CDR3 is TGTGCCAGCAGCAGAGGGGTGGGGTGGGGGACAGGGAATCATCAGCCCCAGCATTTT. This sequence encodes CASSRGVGWGTGNHQPQHF. The gene calls are TRBV7-8 and TRBJ1-5; 9 bases are a match to TRBD1. Germline assignment: CDR1 SGHVS and CDR2 FQNEAQ. V lost 5 bases, J lost 5 bases, and 19 bases stayed unmatched. This CDR3 region has 19 residues.

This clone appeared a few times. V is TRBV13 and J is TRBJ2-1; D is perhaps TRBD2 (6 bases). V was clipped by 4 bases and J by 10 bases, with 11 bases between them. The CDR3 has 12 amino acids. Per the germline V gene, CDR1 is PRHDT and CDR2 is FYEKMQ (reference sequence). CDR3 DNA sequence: TGTGCCAGCAGCTCCAGGGCGGGGGAGCAGTTCTTC. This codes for CASSSRAGEQFF.

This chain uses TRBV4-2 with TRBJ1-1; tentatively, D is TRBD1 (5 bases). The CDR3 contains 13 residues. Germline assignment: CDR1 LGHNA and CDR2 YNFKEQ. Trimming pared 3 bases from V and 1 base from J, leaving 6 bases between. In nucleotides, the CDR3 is TGTGCCAGCAGCCAGACAGCGAACACTGAAGCTTTCTTT. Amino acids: CASSQTANTEAFF.

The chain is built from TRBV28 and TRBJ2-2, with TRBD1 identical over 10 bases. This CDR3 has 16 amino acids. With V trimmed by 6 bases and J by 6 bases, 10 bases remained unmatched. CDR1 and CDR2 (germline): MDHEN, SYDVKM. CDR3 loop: CASSSAGTGEAGELFF. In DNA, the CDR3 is TGTGCCAGCAGCAGCGCGGGGACAGGGGAGGCCGGGGAGCTGTTTTTT. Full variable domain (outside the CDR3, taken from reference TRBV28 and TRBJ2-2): DVKVTQSSRYLVKRTGEKVFLECVQDMDHENMFWYRQDPGLGLRLIYFSYDVKMKEKGDIPEGYSVSREKKERFSLILESASTNQTSMYLCASSSAGTGEAGELFFGEGSRLTVL.

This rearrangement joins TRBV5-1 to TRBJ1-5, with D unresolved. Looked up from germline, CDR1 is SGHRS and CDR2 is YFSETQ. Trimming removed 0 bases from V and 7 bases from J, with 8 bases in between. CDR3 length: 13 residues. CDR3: CASSLDGLQPQHF. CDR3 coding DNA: TGCGCCAGCAGCTTGGATGGGCTGCAGCCCCAGCATTTT.

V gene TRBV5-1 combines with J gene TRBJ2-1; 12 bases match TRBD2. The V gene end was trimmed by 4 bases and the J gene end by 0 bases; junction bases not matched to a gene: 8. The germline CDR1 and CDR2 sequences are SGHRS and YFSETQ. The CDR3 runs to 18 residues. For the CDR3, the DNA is TGCGCCAGCAGCACGGGACTAGCGGGCCTCAGCTCCTACAATGAGCAGTTCTTC. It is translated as CASSTGLAGLSSYNEQFF.

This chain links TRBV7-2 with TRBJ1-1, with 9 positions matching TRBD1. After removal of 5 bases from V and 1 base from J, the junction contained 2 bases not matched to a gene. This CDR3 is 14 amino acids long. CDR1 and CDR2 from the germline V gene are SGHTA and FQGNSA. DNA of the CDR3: TGTGCCAGCAGCCCGACAGGGGGGAACACTGAAGCTTTCTTT. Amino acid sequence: CASSPTGGNTEAFF.

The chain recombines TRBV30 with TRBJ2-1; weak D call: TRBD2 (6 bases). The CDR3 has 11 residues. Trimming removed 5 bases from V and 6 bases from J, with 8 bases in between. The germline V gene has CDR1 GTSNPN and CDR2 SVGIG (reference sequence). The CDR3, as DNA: TGTGCCTGGGGGGGAGGCAATGAGCAGTTCTTC. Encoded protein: CAWGGGNEQFF.

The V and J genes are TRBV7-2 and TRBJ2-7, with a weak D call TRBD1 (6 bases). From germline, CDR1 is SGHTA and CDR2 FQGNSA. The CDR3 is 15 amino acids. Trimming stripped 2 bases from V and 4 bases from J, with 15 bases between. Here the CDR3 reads CASSLNGVGGYEQYF. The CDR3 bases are TGTGCCAGCAGCTTAAACGGGGTAGGGGGTTACGAGCAGTACTTC.

The CDR3 nucleotides are TGTGCCAGCAGTGAAGTCGAAATTGGACTCTCGAACACTGAAGCTTTCTTT. Its protein product is CASSEVEIGLSNTEAFF. The chain combines TRBV2 with TRBJ1-1, with D unresolved. Between the trimmed V and J ends, which lost 1 base and 1 base, there was a span of 16 bases. Germline CDR1 and CDR2: SNHLY and FYNNEI. This CDR3 comprises 17 residues.

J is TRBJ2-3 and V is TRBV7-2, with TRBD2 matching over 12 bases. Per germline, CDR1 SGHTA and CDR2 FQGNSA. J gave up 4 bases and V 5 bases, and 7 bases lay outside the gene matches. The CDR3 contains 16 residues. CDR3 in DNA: TGTGCCAGCAGCCAGGCTAGCGGGGGGGCTGCAGATACGCAGTATTTT. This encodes CASSQASGGAADTQYF.

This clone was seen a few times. DNA for the CDR3: TGTGCCAGCAGCGTAGAGGGGTCTGCGGGAGCGGACGAGCAGTACTTC. This gives the protein CASSVEGSAGADEQYF. This chain links TRBV9 with TRBJ2-7; 7 nucleotides match TRBD2. The ends lost 0 bases at V and 5 bases at J; junction bases unmatched: 11. Germline V gene data show CDR1 as SGDLS and CDR2 as YYNGEE. The CDR3 is 16 residues long.

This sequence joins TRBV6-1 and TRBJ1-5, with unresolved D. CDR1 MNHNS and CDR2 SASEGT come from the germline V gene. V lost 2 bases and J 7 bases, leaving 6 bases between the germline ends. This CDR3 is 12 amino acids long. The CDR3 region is CASSEWQQPQHF. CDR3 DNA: TGTGCCAGCAGTGAATGGCAGCAGCCCCAGCATTTT.

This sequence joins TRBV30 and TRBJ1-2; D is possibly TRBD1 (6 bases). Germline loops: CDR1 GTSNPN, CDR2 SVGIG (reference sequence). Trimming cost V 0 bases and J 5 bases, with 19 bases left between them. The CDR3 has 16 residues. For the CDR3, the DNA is TGTGCCTGGAGTGTCGTTTTCGGACAGAGTAAATATGGCTACACCTTC. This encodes CAWSVVFGQSKYGYTF.

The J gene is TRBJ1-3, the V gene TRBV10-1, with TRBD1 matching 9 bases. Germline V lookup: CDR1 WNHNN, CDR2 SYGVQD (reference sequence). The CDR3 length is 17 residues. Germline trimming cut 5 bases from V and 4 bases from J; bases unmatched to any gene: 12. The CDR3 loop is CASSQPRDRDSGNTIYF. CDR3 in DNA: TGCGCCAGCAGTCAACCGCGGGACAGGGACTCGGGAAACACCATATATTTT.

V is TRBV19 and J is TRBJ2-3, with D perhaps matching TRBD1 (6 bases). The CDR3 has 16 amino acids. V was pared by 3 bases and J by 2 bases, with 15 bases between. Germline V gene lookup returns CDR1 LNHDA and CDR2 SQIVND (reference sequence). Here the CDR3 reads CASSMGIRQATDTQYF. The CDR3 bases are TGTGCCAGTAGTATGGGAATCAGACAGGCCACAGATACGCAGTATTTT.

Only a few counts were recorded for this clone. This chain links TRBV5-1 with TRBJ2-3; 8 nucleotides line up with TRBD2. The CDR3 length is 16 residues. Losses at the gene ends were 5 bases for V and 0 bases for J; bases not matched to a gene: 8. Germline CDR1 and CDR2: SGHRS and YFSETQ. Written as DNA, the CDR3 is TGCGCCAGCAGTACAACGATAGCGGGGAGCACAGATACGCAGTATTTT. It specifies CASSTTIAGSTDTQYF.